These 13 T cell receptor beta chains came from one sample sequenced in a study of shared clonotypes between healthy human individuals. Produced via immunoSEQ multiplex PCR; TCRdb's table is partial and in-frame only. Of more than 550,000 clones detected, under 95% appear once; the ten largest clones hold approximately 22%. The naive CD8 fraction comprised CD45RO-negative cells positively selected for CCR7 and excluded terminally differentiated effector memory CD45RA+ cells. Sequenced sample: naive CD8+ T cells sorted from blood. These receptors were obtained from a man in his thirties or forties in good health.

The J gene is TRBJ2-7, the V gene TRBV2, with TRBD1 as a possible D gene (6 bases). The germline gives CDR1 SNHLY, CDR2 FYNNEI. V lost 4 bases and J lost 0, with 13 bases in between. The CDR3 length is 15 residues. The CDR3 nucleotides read TGTGCCAGCAGTGCCGGGACACCTCCCTCCTACGAGCAGTACTTC. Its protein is CASSAGTPPSYEQYF. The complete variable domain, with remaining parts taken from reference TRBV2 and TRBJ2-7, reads EPEVTQTPSHQVTQMGQEVILRCVPISNHLYFYWYRQILGQKVEFLVSFYNNEISEKSEIFDDQFSVERPDGSNFTLKIRSTKLEDSAMYFCASSAGTPPSYEQYFGPGTRLTVT.

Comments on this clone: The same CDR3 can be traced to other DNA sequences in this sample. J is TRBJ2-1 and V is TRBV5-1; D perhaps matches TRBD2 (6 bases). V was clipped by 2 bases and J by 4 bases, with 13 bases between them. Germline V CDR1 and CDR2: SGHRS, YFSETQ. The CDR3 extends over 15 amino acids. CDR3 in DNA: TGCGCCAGCAGCTTTAGGCGGGACTCTTACAATGAGCAGTTCTTC. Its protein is CASSFRRDSYNEQFF.

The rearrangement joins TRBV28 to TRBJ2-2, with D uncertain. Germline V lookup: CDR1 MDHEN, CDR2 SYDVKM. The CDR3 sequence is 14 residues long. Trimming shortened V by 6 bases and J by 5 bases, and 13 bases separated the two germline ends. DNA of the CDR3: TGTGCCAGCAGGCACAGACAAATGACCGGGGAGCTGTTTTTT. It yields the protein CASRHRQMTGELFF.

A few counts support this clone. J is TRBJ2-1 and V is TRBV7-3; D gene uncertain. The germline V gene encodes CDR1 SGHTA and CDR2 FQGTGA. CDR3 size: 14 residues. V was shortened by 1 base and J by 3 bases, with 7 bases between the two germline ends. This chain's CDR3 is CASSLSGDYNEQFF. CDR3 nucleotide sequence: TGTGCCAGCAGCTTAAGTGGAGACTACAATGAGCAGTTCTTC.

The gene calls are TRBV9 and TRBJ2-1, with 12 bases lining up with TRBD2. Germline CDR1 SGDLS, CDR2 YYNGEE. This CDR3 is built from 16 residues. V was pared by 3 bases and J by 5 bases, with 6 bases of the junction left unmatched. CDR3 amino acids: CASSDRTSGIHNEQFF. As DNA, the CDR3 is TGTGCCAGCAGCGACCGGACTAGCGGGATCCACAATGAGCAGTTCTTC.

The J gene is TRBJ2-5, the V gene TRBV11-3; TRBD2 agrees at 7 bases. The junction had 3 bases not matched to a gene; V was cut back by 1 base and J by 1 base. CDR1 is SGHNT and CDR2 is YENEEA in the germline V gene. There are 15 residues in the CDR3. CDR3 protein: CASSLGSGLQETQYF. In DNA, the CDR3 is TGTGCCAGCAGCTTAGGTAGCGGGCTCCAAGAGACCCAGTACTTC.

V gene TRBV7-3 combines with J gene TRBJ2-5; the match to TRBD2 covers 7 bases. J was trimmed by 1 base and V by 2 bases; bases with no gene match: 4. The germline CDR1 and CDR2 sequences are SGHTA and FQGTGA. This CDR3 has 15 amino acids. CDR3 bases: TGTGCCAGCAGCTTAGCGGGAGCCCTCCAAGAGACCCAGTACTTC. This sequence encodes CASSLAGALQETQYF.

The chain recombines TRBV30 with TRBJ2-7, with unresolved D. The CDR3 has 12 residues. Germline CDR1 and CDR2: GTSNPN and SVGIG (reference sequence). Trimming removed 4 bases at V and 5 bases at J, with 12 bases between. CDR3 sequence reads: CAWTPFGDEQYF. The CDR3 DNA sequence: TGTGCCTGGACTCCTTTTGGGGACGAGCAGTACTTC.

CDR3 sequence: CATSSIAQSSTDTQYF. The CDR3 coding sequence is TGTGCCACCAGCAGTATAGCGCAATCTAGCACAGATACGCAGTATTTT. The rearrangement links TRBV15 to TRBJ2-3; D possibly corresponds to TRBD2 (5 bases). V shed 3 bases and J shed 0 bases, with 13 bases lying between them. Germline V CDR1 and CDR2: LNHNV, YYDKDF (reference sequence). The CDR3 runs 16 residues.

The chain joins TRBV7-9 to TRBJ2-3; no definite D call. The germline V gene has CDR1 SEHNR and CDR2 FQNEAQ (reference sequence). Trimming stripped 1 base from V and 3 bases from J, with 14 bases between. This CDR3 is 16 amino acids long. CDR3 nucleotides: TGTGCCAGCAGCTTAGGGTGGAGCTCTGGGACAGATACGCAGTATTTT. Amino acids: CASSLGWSSGTDTQYF.

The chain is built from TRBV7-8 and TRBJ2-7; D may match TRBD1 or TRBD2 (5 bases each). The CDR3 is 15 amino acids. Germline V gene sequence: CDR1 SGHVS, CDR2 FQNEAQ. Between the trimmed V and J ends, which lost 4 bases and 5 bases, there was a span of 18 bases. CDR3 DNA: TGTGCCAGCAGCTCCGGGGACGGATCTGGGGACGAGCAGTACTTC. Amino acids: CASSSGDGSGDEQYF.

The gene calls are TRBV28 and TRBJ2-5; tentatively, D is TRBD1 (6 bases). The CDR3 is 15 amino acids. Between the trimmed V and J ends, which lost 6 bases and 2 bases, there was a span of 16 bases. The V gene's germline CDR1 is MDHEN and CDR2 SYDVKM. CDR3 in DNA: TGTGCCAGCAGAGCTCCGGGACACGGGCAAGAGACCCAGTACTTC. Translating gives CASRAPGHGQETQYF.

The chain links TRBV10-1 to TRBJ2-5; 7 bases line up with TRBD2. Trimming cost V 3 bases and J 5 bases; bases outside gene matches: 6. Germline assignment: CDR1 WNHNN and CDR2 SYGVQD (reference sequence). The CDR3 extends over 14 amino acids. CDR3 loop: CASSDGTAGETQYF. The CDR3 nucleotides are TGCGCCAGCAGTGATGGAACAGCGGGGGAGACCCAGTACTTC.